This T cell receptor beta chain was identified in a study of type 1 and type 2 diabetes patients. Overall study: Participants included type 1 and type 2 diabetes patients plus nondiabetic controls. CD4+ or CD8+ T cells were positively selected from PBMCs with microbeads. Study results and limitations: Some HECs seen only in T1D might also appear in more T2D or control samples.

Other autoimmune diseases and infections within the past four weeks excluded donors. In germline, CDR1 is KGHDR, CDR2 SFDVKD. The CDR3 has 13 amino acids. Trimming left V 4 bases short and J 7 bases short, with 13 bases between. Amplification started from genomic DNA. The TCR beta CDR3 region was amplified using 30 forward and 13 reverse primers. TCRdb re-derived calls from the multiplex PCR reads in MiXCR, one entry per CDR3 protein. Altogether around 300,000 distinct CDR3 sequences are present, more than 40% being singletons, with the ten largest covering about 13%. Turning to this clonotype: Its antigen is unknown.

This sequence joins TRBV24-1 and TRBJ2-7; D unresolved. Source material: peripheral blood mononuclear cells (PBMCs). This sequence was found in a man aged 18 to 29 with type 2 diabetes. The CDR3 spells CATSDPAAGEQYF. The DNA of the CDR3 is TGTGCCACCAGTGACCCCGCGGCCGGTGAGCAGTACTTC.